The source of this T cell receptor (beta chain) is a study of blood T cell repertoires in COVID-19. Study details: The origin of the acute and convalescent COVID-19 samples was the United States, Italy and Spain. PBMCs, B-cell-depleted T cells, or T cells provided the cDNA or gDNA that made up the material.

V dropped 3 bases and J dropped 0 bases, with 10 bases sitting between them. Per the germline V gene, CDR1 is SNHLY and CDR2 is FYNNEI. The CDR3 extends over 15 amino acids. Source study methods: Estimation of nucleated cell counts relied on the amplification of reference gene primers. Sequencing was performed with immunoSEQ multiplex PCR; in TCRdb, only in-frame clones are kept and a portion is missing. V and J calls and clone size follow that table, whereas D and trimming were derived from the DNA. The sample has 50,000 to 55,000 clones, approximately 85% seen once. The receptor was derived from a man in his 60s with acute or convalescent COVID-19. V usage is TRBV2 and J usage is TRBJ2-3, with D perhaps TRBD2 (6 bases). The sequencing sample was made of peripheral blood. CDR3: CASSEGGTSTDTQYF. As DNA, the CDR3 is TGTGCCAGCAGTGAGGGCGGGACTAGCACAGATACGCAGTATTTT.